The next 10 T cell receptor beta chains were all read from a single sample in a study of EBV T-cell therapy then PD-1 blockade in nasopharyngeal carcinoma. Noted treatment: AdE1-LMPpoly-expanded autologous EBV-specific T-cell therapy followed by anti-PD-1 nivolumab. These receptors lack a known antigen. TCRdb's table, derived via immunoSEQ multiplex PCR, lists solely in-frame clones and lacks some. The profile shows roughly 22,000 clones, about four fifths of them singletons. Specimen: CD8+ T cells from blood, collected at day -245 from a patient whose treatment included autologous EBV-specific T cells and nivolumab. These receptor sequences come from a man aged 35-49 years with nasopharyngeal carcinoma.

This chain uses TRBV30 with TRBJ1-2; possible D gene TRBD1, 6 bases. There are 12 residues in the CDR3. Trimming stripped 2 bases from V and 6 bases from J, with 10 bases between. From germline, CDR1 is GTSNPN and CDR2 SVGIG (reference sequence). The CDR3 sequence is CAWSPGQHGYTF. In DNA, the CDR3 is TGTGCCTGGAGTCCAGGACAGCATGGCTACACCTTC.

CDR3 amino acids: CASREGTSNTGELFF. The CDR3 DNA follows: TGTGCCAGCAGGGAAGGGACATCGAACACCGGGGAGCTGTTTTTT. The chain has TRBV7-8 and TRBJ2-2; perhaps TRBD1 as D (6 bases). Germline CDR1 reads SGHVS; CDR2 reads FQNEAQ. The CDR3 is made up of 15 amino acids. V lost 6 bases, J lost 0 bases, and 11 bases lay in between.

The gene calls are TRBV4-1 and TRBJ2-7, with TRBD1 as a possible D gene (5 bases). The germline V gene encodes CDR1 MGHRA and CDR2 YSYEKL. Between the trimmed V and J ends, which lost 1 base and 5 bases, there was a span of 6 bases. CDR3 length: 12 amino acids. This chain's CDR3 is CASSQGGHEQYF. The CDR3 DNA follows: TGCGCCAGCAGCCAAGGGGGCCACGAGCAGTACTTC.

The chain couples TRBV7-2 to TRBJ1-2; no firm D call. This CDR3 is 13 amino acids long. Germline V gene lookup returns CDR1 SGHTA and CDR2 FQGNSA. V lost 6 bases, J lost 3 bases, and 11 bases lay in between. The CDR3 region is CASRSKGDYGYTF. In DNA, the CDR3 is TGTGCCAGCAGGTCAAAGGGCGACTATGGCTACACCTTC.

This chain links TRBV7-8 with TRBJ1-2; D is perhaps TRBD1 (6 bases). The CDR3 runs to 12 residues. CDR1 and CDR2 (germline): SGHVS, FQNEAQ. V was clipped by 3 bases and J by 8 bases, with 10 bases between them. The CDR3 DNA sequence: TGTGCCAGCAGCTTGGGGACAAGCGGCTACACCTTC. Protein product: CASSLGTSGYTF. The complete variable domain, with remaining parts taken from reference TRBV7-8 and TRBJ1-2, reads GAGVSQSPRYKVAKRGQDVALRCDPISGHVSLFWYQQALGQGPEFLTYFQNEAQLDKSGLPSDRFFAERPEGSVSTLKIQRTQQEDSAVYLCASSLGTSGYTFGSGTRLTVV.

The V gene is TRBV5-4, the J gene TRBJ2-2; no firm D call. This CDR3 spans 14 amino acids. The V end was cut by 0 bases, the J end by 2 bases, with 5 bases between. The germline V gene encodes CDR1 SGHNT and CDR2 YYREEE (reference sequence). The chain's CDR3 is CASSLADNTGELFF. The DNA for the CDR3 is TGTGCCAGCAGCTTGGCTGATAACACCGGGGAGCTGTTTTTT.

This clone was seen just once. An end of the junction differs from the germline gene, which may be a read error. The chain links TRBV7-9 to TRBJ1-3, with D perhaps matching TRBD1 (6 bases). The CDR3 sequence is 18 residues long. In germline, CDR1 is SEHNR, CDR2 FQNEAQ (reference sequence). The CDR3 region has the DNA TGTGCCAGCAGCTTAGGGAACGGGACATCCGACTCTGGGAACACCATATATTTT. Protein sequence: CASSLGNGTSDSGNTIYF. Variable domain in full (rest from reference TRBV7-9 and TRBJ1-3): DTGVSQNPRHKITKRGQNVTFRCDPISEHNRLYWYRQTLGQGPEFLTYFQNEAQLEKSRLLSDRFSAERPKGSFSTLEIQRTEQGDSAMYLCASSLGNGTSDSGNTIYFGEGSWLTVV.

This chain joins TRBV25-1 and TRBJ2-7; 7 nucleotides agree with TRBD2. The CDR3 has 12 amino acids. Looked up from germline, CDR1 is MGHDK and CDR2 is SYGVNS. The trim removed 1 base at V and 9 bases at J, leaving 3 bases unmatched. CDR3 residues: CASSEFGGRQYF. CDR3 nucleotides: TGTGCCAGCAGTGAATTCGGGGGGAGGCAGTACTTC.

The chain is built from TRBV28 and TRBJ1-2; D perhaps matches TRBD1 (5 bases). From germline, CDR1 is MDHEN and CDR2 SYDVKM. The CDR3 has 15 residues. The DNA for the CDR3 is TGTGGCATCAAAGAGGACGGGACGACTAACTATGGCTACACCTTC. Protein product: CGIKEDGTTNYGYTF.

This clone was seen only a few times. The chain combines TRBV9 with TRBJ2-7; TRBD2 is a possible D gene (6 bases). The CDR3 runs 14 residues. Germline V gene sequence: CDR1 SGDLS, CDR2 YYNGEE. V gave up 3 bases and J gave up 3 bases, with 13 bases separating them. CDR3 amino acids: CASSERVGGYEQYF. For the CDR3, the DNA is TGTGCCAGCAGCGAGAGGGTGGGGGGCTACGAGCAGTACTTC.